This T cell receptor beta chain stems from a study of blood T cell repertoires in COVID-19. Study at large: Donors in the United States, Italy and Spain gave samples during acute or convalescent COVID-19.

In the authors' methods: It was from reference gene primer amplification that nucleated cell counts were estimated. Clones were sequenced by immunoSEQ multiplex PCR, and TCRdb holds only the in-frame ones, with some missing. Clonal size and the V and J genes are those of that table, whereas D and trimming came from the DNA. Of some 260,000 clones in the sample, around four fifths were seen once. Enrolled through a virtual design, the participants were between 18 and 89 years of age and came from fewer than 30 US areas. Participants' reported clinical history set cohort assignment. Trimming took 4 bases from V and 7 from J; bases not matched to a gene: 8. Germline assignment: CDR1 MRHNA and CDR2 SNTAGT. This CDR3 contains 15 residues.

The TCR sequence derives from a man aged 25-40 years with acute COVID-19. V and J are TRBV6-4 and TRBJ1-4; 8 nucleotides align to TRBD1. What was sequenced was PBMCs or T cells enriched from blood (not recorded which). The CDR3 is CASSANQGASEKLFF. The CDR3 nucleotides are TGTGCCAGCAGTGCCAACCAGGGGGCTTCTGAAAAACTGTTTTTT.